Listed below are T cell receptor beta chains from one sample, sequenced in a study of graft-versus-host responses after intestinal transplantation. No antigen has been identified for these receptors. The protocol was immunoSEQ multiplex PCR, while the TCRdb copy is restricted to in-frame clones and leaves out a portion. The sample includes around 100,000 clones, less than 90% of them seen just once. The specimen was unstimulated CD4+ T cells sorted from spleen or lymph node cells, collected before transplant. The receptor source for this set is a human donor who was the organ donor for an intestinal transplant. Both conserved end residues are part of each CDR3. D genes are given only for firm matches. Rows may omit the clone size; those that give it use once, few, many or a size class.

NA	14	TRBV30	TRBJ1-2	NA	CAGGRSRGPDGYTF	TGTGCCGGGGGCCGGTCACGTGGGCCGGACGGCTACACCTTC
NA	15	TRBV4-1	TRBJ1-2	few	CASSPLKSLFYGYTF	TGCGCCAGCAGCCCCCTTAAATCGCTCTTCTATGGCTACACCTTC
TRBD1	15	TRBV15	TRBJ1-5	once	CATSKGGQVNQPQHF	TGTGCCACCAGCAAGGGTGGACAGGTAAATCAGCCCCAGCATTTT
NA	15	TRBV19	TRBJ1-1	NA	CASIDGSLMNTEAFF	TGTGCCAGTATAGATGGCAGCCTGATGAACACTGAAGCTTTCTTT
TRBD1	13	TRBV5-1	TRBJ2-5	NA	CASSSGGQETQYF	TGCGCCAGCAGCTCAGGGGGCCAAGAGACCCAGTACTTC
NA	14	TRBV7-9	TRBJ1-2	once	CASSLGRGDYGYTF	TGTGCCAGCAGCTTAGGCAGGGGCGACTATGGCTACACCTTC
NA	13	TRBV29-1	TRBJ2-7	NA	CSVGGPSSYEQYF	TGCAGCGTCGGTGGGCCTTCCTCCTACGAGCAGTACTTC
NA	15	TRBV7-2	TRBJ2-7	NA	CASSLAGGLSYEQYF	TGTGCCAGCAGCTTAGCGGGTGGCCTCTCCTACGAGCAGTACTTC
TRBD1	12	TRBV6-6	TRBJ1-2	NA	CASRGTGYGYTF	TGTGCCAGCAGAGGGACAGGGTATGGCTACACCTTC
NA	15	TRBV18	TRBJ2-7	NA	CASSPPGGGLNEQYF	TGTGCCAGCTCACCACCGGGGGGTGGCCTGAACGAGCAGTACTTC
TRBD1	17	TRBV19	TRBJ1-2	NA	CASKYGTGKTLVGGYTF	TGTGCCAGTAAATACGGGACAGGGAAAACCCTCGTCGGGGGCTACACCTTC
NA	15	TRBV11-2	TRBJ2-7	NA	CASSPSAQGFHEQYF	TGTGCCAGCAGCCCTAGTGCTCAGGGGTTTCACGAGCAGTACTTC
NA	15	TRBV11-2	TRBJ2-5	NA	CASSLVGLVQETQYF	TGTGCCAGCAGCTTAGTGGGGCTAGTCCAAGAGACCCAGTACTTC
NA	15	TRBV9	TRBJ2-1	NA	CASSVGHVPYNEQFF	TGTGCCAGCAGCGTAGGGCATGTCCCCTACAATGAGCAGTTCTTC
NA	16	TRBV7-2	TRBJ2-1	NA	CASSLAGLSSYNEQFF	TGTGCCAGCAGCTTAGCGGGGTTGAGCTCCTACAATGAGCAGTTCTTC
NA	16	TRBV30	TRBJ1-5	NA	CAWSVPGALGNQPQHF	TGTGCCTGGAGTGTACCAGGGGCGTTAGGCAATCAGCCCCAGCATTTT
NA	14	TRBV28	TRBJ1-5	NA	CASSLPDFGQPQHF	TGTGCCAGCAGTTTGCCGGACTTCGGTCAGCCCCAGCATTTT
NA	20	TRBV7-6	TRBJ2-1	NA	CASSLAPAGYKGGSYNEQFF	TGTGCCAGCAGCTTAGCCCCGGCAGGGTATAAAGGAGGCTCCTACAATGAGCAGTTCTTC
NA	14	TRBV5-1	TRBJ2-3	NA	CASSMMGNADTQYF	TGCGCCAGCTCTATGATGGGTAATGCCGATACGCAGTATTTT
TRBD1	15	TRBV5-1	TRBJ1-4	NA	CASSSTGAGGEKLFF	TGCGCCAGCAGCTCGACAGGGGCCGGGGGTGAAAAACTGTTTTTT
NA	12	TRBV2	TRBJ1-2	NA	CASRGILYGYTF	TGTGCCAGCCGGGGTATACTCTATGGCTACACCTTC
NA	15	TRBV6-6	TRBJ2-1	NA	CASSSQTSTYNEQFF	TGTGCCAGCAGTTCTCAGACTTCGACTTACAATGAGCAGTTCTTC
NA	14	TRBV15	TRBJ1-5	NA	CATSEGVSNQPQHF	TGTGCCACCAGCGAGGGGGTAAGCAATCAGCCCCAGCATTTT
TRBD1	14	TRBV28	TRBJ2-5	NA	CASSLRTGEETQYF	TGTGCCAGCAGTTTGAGGACAGGGGAAGAGACCCAGTACTTC
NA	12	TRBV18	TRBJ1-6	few	CASSEEGVTLHF	TGTGCCAGCTCCGAAGAGGGGGTAACCCTCCACTTT
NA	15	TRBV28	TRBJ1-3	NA	CASTFTSRTGNTIYF	TGTGCCAGCACCTTTACCAGTAGGACTGGAAACACCATATATTTT
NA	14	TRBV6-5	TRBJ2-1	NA	CASSYSWGAGEQFF	TGTGCCAGCAGTTACTCTTGGGGTGCGGGTGAGCAGTTCTTC
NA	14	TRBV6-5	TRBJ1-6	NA	CASRVDSSNSPLHF	TGTGCCAGCAGGGTAGACAGTTCAAATTCACCCCTCCACTTT
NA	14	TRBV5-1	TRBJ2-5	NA	CASSLAVGRETQYF	TGCGCCAGCAGCTTGGCGGTGGGGCGTGAGACCCAGTACTTC
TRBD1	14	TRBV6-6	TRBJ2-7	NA	CASRRTGSSYEQYF	TGTGCCAGCAGAAGGACAGGGAGCTCCTACGAGCAGTACTTC
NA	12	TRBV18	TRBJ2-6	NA	CASSQRANVLTF	TGTGCCAGCTCACAGAGGGCCAACGTCCTGACTTTC
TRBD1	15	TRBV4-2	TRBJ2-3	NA	CASSQEGQESDTQYF	TGTGCCAGCAGCCAAGAGGGACAGGAGTCGGATACGCAGTATTTT
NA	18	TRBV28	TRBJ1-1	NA	CASSWKVGERLMNTEAFF	TGTGCCAGCAGTTGGAAGGTTGGGGAACGCCTTATGAACACTGAAGCTTTCTTT
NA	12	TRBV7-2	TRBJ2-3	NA	CASSYSLGTQYF	TGTGCCAGCAGCTACTCCCTAGGTACGCAGTATTTT